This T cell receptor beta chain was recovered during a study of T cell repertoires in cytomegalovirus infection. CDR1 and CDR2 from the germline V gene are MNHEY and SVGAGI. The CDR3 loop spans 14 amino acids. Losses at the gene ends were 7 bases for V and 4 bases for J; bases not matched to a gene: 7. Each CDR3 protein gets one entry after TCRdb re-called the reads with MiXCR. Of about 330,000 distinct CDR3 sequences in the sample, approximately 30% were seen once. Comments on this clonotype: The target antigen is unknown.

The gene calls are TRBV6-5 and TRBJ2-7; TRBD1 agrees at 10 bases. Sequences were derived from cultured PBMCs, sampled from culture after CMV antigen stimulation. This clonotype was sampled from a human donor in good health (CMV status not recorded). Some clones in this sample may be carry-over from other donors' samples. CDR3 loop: CASKLGQGSYEQYV. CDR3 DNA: TGTGCCAGCAAACTGGGACAGGGGTCTTACGAGCAGTACGTC.